The 2 T cell receptor beta chains below come from one sample, sequenced in a study of blood T cells in healthy people across ages. Through a sample-barcoded 5' primer and a J-beta primer mix, a second PCR was run for roughly 6 to 11 cycles. TCRdb re-derived calls from the 5' RACE reads in MiXCR, one entry per CDR3 protein. The repertoire holds around 990,000 distinct CDR3 sequences, with about 23% as singletons. The same data also contributed to another study, on T cells of mothers and their children.

The sequencing input was blood. The origin of the receptors is a girl aged 2 to 10 in good health.

V usage is TRBV29-1 and J usage is TRBJ1-6; D may be TRBD1 (6 bases). This CDR3 region has 12 residues. The ends were cut back, 4 bases at V and 5 bases at J, with 6 bases in the middle. Germline loops: CDR1 SQVTM, CDR2 ANQGSEA. CDR3 region: CSVGDNNSPLHF. The CDR3 DNA is TGCAGCGTTGGGGACAATAATTCACCCCTCCACTTT.

This clonotype has just a few counts. The chain employs TRBV12-5 and TRBJ2-5; 12 bases match TRBD2. The CDR3 consists of 20 residues. With 1 base clipped from V and 2 bases from J, the junction kept 14 bases outside the gene matches. From germline, CDR1 is LGHNT and CDR2 FRNRAP. The CDR3 DNA is TGTGCTAGTGGTTTGGCAACGAAGGAGACTAGCGGGGGTCAACAAGAGACCCAGTACTTC. Amino acid sequence: CASGLATKETSGGQQETQYF.